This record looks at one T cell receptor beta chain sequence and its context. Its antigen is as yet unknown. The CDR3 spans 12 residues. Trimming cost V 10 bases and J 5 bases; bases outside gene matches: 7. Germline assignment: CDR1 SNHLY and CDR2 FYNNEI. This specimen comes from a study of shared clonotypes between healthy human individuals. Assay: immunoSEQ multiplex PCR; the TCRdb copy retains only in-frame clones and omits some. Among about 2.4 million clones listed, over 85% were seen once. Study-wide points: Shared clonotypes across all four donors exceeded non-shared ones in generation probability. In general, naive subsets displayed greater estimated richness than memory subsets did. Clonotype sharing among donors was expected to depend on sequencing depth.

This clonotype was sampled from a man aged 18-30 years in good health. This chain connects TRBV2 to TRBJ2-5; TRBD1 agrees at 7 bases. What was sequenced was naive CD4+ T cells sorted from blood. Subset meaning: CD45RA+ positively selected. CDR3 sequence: CAIQGPPETQYF. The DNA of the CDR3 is TGTGCCATACAGGGGCCCCCGGAGACCCAGTACTTC. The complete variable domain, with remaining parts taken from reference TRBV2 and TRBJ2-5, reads EPEVTQTPSHQVTQMGQEVILRCVPISNHLYFYWYRQILGQKVEFLVSFYNNEISEKSEIFDDQFSVERPDGSNFTLKIRSTKLEDSAMYFCAIQGPPETQYFGPGTRLLVL.